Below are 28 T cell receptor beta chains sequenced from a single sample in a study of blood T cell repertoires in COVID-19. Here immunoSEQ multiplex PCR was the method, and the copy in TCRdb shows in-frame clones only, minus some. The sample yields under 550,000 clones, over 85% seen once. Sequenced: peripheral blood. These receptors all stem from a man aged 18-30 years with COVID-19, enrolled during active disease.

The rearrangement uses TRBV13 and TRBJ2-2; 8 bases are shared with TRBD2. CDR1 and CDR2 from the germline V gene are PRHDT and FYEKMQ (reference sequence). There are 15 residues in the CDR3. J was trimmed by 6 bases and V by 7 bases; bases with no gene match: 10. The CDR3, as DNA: TGTGCCAGCACCATCGGGGGGGGGCCCGCCGGGGAGCTGTTTTTT. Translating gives CASTIGGGPAGELFF.

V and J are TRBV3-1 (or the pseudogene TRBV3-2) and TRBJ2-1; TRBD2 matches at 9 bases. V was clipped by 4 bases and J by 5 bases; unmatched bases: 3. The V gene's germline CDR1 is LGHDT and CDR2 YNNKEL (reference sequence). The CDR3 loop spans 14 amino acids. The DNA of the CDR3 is TGTGCCAGCAGCCTAGCGGGAGCGAACAATGAGCAGTTCTTC. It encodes CASSLAGANNEQFF.

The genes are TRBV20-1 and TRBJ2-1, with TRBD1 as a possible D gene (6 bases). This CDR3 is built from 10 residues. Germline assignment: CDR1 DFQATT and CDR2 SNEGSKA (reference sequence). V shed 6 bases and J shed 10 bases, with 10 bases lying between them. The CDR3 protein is CSALTGEQFF. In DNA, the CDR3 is TGCAGTGCATTAACAGGGGAGCAGTTCTTC.

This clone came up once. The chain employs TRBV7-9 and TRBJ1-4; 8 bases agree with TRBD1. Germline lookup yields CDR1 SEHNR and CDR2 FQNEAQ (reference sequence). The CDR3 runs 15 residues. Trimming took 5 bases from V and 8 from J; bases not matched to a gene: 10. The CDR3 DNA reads TGTGCCAGCAGCCCGAGGACAGGGTATAACGAAAAACTGTTTTTT. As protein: CASSPRTGYNEKLFF.

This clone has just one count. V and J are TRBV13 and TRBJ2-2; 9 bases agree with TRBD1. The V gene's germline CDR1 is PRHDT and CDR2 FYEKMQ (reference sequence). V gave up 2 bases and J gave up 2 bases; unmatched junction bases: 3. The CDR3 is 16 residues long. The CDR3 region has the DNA TGTGCCAGCAGCTTATGGACAGGGGCTAACACCGGGGAGCTGTTTTTT. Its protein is CASSLWTGANTGELFF. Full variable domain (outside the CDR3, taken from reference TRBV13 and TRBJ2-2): AAGVIQSPRHLIKEKRETATLKCYPIPRHDTVYWYQQGPGQDPQFLISFYEKMQSDKGSIPDRFSAQQFSDYHSELNMSSLELGDSALYFCASSLWTGANTGELFFGEGSRLTVL.

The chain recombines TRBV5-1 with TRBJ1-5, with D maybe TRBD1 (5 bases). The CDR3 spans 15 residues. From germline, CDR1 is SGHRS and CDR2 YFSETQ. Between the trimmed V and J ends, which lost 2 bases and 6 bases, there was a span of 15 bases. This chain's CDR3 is CASSFFGGSGQPQHF. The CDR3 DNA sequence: TGCGCCAGCAGCTTTTTCGGGGGGAGTGGTCAGCCCCAGCATTTT. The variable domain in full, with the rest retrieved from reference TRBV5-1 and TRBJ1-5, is KAGVTQTPRYLIKTRGQQVTLSCSPISGHRSVSWYQQTPGQGLQFLFEYFSETQRNKGNFPGRFSGRQFSNSRSEMNVSTLELGDSALYLCASSFFGGSGQPQHFGDGTRLSIL.

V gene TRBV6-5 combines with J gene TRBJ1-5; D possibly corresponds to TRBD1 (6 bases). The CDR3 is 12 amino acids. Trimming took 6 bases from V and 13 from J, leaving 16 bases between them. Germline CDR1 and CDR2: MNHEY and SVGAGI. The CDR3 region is CASSPGTGRQHF. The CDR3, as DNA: TGTGCCAGCAGCCCAGGAACAGGGCGGCAGCATTTT.

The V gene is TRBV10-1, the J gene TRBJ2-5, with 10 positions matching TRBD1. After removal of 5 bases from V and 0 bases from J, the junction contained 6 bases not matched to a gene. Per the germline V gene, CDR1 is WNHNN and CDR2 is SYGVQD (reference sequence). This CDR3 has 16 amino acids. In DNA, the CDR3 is TGCGCCAGCAGTAGAGGGACAGGGGTCAACCAAGAGACCCAGTACTTC. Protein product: CASSRGTGVNQETQYF.

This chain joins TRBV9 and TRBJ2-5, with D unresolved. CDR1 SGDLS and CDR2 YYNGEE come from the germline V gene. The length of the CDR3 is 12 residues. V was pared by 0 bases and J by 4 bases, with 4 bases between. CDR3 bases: TGTGCCAGCAGCGTAGGCGGAGAGACCCAGTACTTC. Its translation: CASSVGGETQYF.

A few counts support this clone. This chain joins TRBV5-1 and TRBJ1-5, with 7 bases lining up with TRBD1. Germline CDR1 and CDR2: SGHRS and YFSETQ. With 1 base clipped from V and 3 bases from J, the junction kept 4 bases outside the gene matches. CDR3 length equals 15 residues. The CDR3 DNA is TGCGCCAGCAGCTTGACCGGGACAGACAATCAGCCCCAGCATTTT. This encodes CASSLTGTDNQPQHF.

The CDR3 loop is CASSFGANYGYTF. CDR3 bases: TGTGCCAGCAGCTTCGGAGCTAACTATGGCTACACCTTC. This chain joins TRBV7-9 and TRBJ1-2; D remains unclear. V lost 3 bases to trimming and J lost 0 bases, with 5 bases between them. The germline CDR1 and CDR2 sequences are SEHNR and FQNEAQ (reference sequence). The CDR3 contains 13 residues.

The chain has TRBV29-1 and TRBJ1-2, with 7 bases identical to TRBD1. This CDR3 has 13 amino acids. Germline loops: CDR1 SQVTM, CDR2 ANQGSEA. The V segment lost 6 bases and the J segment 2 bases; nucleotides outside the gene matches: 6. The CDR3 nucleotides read TGCAGCGTGACTGGGACAGCCAACTATGGCTACACCTTC. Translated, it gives CSVTGTANYGYTF.

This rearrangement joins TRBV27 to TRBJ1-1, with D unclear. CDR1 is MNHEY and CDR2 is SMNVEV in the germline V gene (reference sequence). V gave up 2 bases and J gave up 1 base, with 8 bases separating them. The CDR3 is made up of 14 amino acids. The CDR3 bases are TGTGCCAGCAGTTTAAGCCAAAGGAACACTGAAGCTTTCTTT. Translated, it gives CASSLSQRNTEAFF.

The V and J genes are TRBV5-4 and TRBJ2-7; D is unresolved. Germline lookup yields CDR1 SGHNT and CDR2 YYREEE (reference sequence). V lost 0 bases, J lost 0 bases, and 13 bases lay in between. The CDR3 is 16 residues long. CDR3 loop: CASSLGHNLPSYEQYF. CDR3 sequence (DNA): TGTGCCAGCAGCTTGGGTCACAACCTTCCCTCCTACGAGCAGTACTTC.

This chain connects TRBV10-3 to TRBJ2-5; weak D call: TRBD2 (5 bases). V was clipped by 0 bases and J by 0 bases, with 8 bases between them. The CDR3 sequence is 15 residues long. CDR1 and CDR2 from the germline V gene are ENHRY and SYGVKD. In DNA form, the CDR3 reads TGTGCCATCAGTGAGTCAGGGAGCTACCAAGAGACCCAGTACTTC. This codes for CAISESGSYQETQYF.

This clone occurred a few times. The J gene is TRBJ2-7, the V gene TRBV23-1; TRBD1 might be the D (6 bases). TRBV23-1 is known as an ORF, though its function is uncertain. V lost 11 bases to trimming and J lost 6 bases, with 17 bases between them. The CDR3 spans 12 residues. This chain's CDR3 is CALIGGRGEQYF. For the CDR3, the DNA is TGCGCCCTGATCGGTGGCAGGGGCGAGCAGTACTTC.

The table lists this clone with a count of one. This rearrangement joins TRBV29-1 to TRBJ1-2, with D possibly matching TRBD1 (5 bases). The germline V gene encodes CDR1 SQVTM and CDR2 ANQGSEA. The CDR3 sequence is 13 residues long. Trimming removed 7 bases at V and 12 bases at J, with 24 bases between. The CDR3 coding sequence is TGCAGCGCCGAGGGCGGGGCGACCTATGAGCACACCTTC. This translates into CSAEGGATYEHTF.

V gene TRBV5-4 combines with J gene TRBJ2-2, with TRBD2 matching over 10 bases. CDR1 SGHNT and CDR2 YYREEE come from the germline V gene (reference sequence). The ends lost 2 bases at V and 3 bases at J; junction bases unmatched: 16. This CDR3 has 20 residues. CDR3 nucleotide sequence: TGTGCCAGCAGCTTTAAAGTTGGGCTAGCGGGGGCCCCGGACACCGGGGAGCTGTTTTTT. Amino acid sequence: CASSFKVGLAGAPDTGELFF.

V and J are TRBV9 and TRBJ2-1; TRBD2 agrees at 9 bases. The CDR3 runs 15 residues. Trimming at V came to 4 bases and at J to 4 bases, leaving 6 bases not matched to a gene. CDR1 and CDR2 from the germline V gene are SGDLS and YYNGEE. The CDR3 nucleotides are TGTGCCAGCAGCACGGGACTAGCTCCGTACAATGAGCAGTTCTTC. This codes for CASSTGLAPYNEQFF. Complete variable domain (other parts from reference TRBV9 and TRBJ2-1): DSGVTQTPKHLITATGQRVTLRCSPRSGDLSVYWYQQSLDQGLQFLIQYYNGEERAKGNILERFSAQQFPDLHSELNLSSLELGDSALYFCASSTGLAPYNEQFFGPGTRLTVL.

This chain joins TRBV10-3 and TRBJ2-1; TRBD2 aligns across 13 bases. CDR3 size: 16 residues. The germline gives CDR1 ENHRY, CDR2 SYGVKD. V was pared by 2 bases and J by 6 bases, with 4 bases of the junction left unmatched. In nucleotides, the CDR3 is TGTGCCATCAGTGAGACTAGCGGGAGGGCCGGCAATGAGCAGTTCTTC. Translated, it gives CAISETSGRAGNEQFF.

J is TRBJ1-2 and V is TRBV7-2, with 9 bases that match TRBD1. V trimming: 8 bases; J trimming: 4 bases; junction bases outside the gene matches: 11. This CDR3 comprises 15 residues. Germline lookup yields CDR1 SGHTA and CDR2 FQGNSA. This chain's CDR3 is CASHTTGGPTYGYTF. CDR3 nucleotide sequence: TGTGCCAGCCATACCACAGGGGGCCCGACCTATGGCTACACCTTC. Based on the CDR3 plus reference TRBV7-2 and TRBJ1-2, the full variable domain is GAGVSQSPSNKVTEKGKDVELRCDPISGHTALYWYRQSLGQGLEFLIYFQGNSAPDKSGLPSDRFSAERTGGSVSTLTIQRTQQEDSAVYLCASHTTGGPTYGYTFGSGTRLTVV.

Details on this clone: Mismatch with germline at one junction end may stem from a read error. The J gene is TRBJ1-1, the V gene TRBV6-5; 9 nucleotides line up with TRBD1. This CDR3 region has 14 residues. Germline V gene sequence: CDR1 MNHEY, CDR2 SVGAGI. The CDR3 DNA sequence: TGTGCCAGCAGTTACACGGGACAGGGCACTGCAGCTTTCTTT. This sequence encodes CASSYTGQGTAAFF.

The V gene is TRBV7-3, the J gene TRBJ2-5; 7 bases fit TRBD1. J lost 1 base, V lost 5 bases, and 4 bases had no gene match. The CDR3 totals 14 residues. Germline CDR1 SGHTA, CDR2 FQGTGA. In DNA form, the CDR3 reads TGTGCCAGCAGCAAAGGGGACAGCCAAGAGACCCAGTACTTC. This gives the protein CASSKGDSQETQYF.

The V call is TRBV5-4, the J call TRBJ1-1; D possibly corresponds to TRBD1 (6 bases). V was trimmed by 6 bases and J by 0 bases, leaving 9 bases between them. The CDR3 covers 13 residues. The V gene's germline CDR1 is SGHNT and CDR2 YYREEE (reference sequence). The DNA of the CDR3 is TGTGCCAGCACGGACAGTCTGAACACTGAAGCTTTCTTT. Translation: CASTDSLNTEAFF.

CDR3 protein: CASSLWTSGSADTQYF. CDR3 nucleotides: TGTGCCAGCAGCCTCTGGACTAGCGGGAGCGCAGATACGCAGTATTTT. V and J are TRBV3-1 (or the pseudogene TRBV3-2) and TRBJ2-3, with 13 bases fitting TRBD2. The CDR3 extends over 16 amino acids. In germline, CDR1 is LGHDT, CDR2 YNNKEL (reference sequence). V lost 4 bases to trimming and J lost 4 bases; unmatched junction nucleotides: 5.

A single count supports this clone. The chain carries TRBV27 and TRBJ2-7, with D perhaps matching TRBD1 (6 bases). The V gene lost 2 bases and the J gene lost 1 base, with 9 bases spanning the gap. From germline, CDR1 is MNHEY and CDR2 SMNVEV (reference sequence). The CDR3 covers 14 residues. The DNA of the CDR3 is TGTGCCAGCAGTTTAAGAACAGGGTCCTACGAGCAGTACTTC. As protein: CASSLRTGSYEQYF.

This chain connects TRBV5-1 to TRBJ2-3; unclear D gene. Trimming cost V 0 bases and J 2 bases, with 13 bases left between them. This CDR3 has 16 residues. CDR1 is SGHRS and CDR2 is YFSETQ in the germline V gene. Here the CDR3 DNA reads TGCGCCAGCAGCTTGGAACCATCACTCCTCACAGATACGCAGTATTTT. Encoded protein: CASSLEPSLLTDTQYF.

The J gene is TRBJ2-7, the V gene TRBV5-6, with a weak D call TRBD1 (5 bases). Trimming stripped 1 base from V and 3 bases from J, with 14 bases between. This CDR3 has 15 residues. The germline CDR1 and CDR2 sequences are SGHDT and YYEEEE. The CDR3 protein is CASSLWAGRNYEQYF. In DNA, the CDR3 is TGTGCCAGCAGCTTGTGGGCAGGGCGAAACTACGAGCAGTACTTC. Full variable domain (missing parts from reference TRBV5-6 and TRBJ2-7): DAGVTQSPTHLIKTRGQQVTLRCSPKSGHDTVSWYQQALGQGPQFIFQYYEEEERQRGNFPDRFSGHQFPNYSSELNVNALLLGDSALYLCASSLWAGRNYEQYFGPGTRLTVT.